This T cell receptor beta chain was sequenced during a study of cytotoxic CD8 clonotypes in ibrutinib-treated CLL. Across the whole study: The samples contained 255,043 productive templates on average. They also contained an average of approximately 97,000 productive rearrangements. Study-level findings and limits: Whereas clonality rose at ibrutinib response, it declined toward baseline at progression. Baseline levels of clonality went above those of age-matched healthy donors and moved with circulating CD8+ T-cell counts.

About this clone itself: Its antigen is still unknown. Within the sample, other DNA sequences also encode this same CDR3.

Trimming stripped 6 bases from V and 0 bases from J, with 8 bases between. Germline assignment: CDR1 SQVTM and CDR2 ANQGSEA. The CDR3 loop spans 12 amino acids. Sequencing was performed with immunoSEQ multiplex PCR; in TCRdb, only in-frame clones are kept and a portion is missing. This table has fewer than 300,000 clones, 76% appearing once. Source: PBMCs, taken at disease progression, from a patient treated with ibrutinib. The sequence was obtained from a human donor with chronic lymphocytic leukemia. The rearrangement links TRBV29-1 to TRBJ1-1, with a weak D call TRBD1 (6 bases). For the CDR3, the DNA is TGCAGCGTGGGACAAATGAACACTGAAGCTTTCTTT. Translation: CSVGQMNTEAFF.